The T cell receptor beta chain described here comes from a study of CD8+ T cells in alopecia areata. Findings and limits, study-wide: Scalp specimens additionally yield sequences from normal skin's resident alphabeta T cells.

This CDR3 has 14 amino acids. Germline CDR1 is GTSNPN and CDR2 is SVGIG (reference sequence). V was cut by 5 bases and J by 6 bases, with 19 bases left in between. This clone was seen a handful of times. Its antigen is undetermined. Reverse transcription of extracted RNA yielded cDNA, which provided the sequencing template. Libraries were prepared by immunoSEQ multiplex PCR; TCRdb keeps only in-frame clonotypes and omits some of them. Of 150,000 or so clones in the sample, 45% to 60% were seen once. As part of sample collection, lesional scalp punch biopsies and peripheral blood were taken from alopecia areata patients. Investigators sorted PBMCs to obtain both CD4+ and CD8+ T cells.

The source material was CD8+ T cells sorted from blood, sampled at week 0. This chain links TRBV30 with TRBJ1-1, with D hard to call. This clonotype was obtained from a human donor with alopecia areata. CDR3 residues: CAWSPGLGVAEAFF. CDR3 nucleotides: TGTGCCTGGTCCCCCGGGCTAGGAGTGGCTGAAGCTTTCTTT.